These T cell receptor beta chains were read from a single sample in a study of cytomegalovirus exposure and HLA in healthy donors. This table comes from immunoSEQ multiplex PCR, and its TCRdb copy is limited to in-frame clones, with some not included. The data show just over 200,000 clones, 82% seen once. The sequencing input was PBMCs. The receptors were gathered from a woman between 40 and 55 years old in good health and CMV-seronegative. The CDR3 runs from the conserved cysteine through the conserved F or W. D genes are given only for firm matches. Expanded clones get a size class; other rows say once, few or many, or leave the size out.

CDR3 DNA: TGTGCCAGCAGCTATTACGACAGGTACAATGAGCAGTTCTTC; CDR3 protein: CASSYYDRYNEQFF; D gene: NA; clone size: NA; V gene: TRBV27; J gene: TRBJ2-1
CDR3 DNA: TGTGCCAGCAGCTTTAGCGGGAGCTCCTACAATGAGCAGTTCTTC; CDR3 protein: CASSFSGSSYNEQFF; D gene: TRBD2; clone size: NA; V gene: TRBV7-2; J gene: TRBJ2-1
CDR3 DNA: TGTGCCAGCAGCTTAGTCAGGGAGGTAGCAGGCCAGCATTTT; CDR3 protein: CASSLVREVAGQHF; D gene: NA; clone size: few; V gene: TRBV7-7; J gene: TRBJ1-5
CDR3 DNA: TGTGCCATCAGTGAGTCTTGGCAGGGAGGGCAAGGAAACACCATATATTTT; CDR3 protein: CAISESWQGGQGNTIYF; D gene: NA; clone size: NA; V gene: TRBV10-3; J gene: TRBJ1-3
CDR3 DNA: TGTGCCAGCAGCTTGTCAAACAGGGGGCCCTATGGCTACACCTTC; CDR3 protein: CASSLSNRGPYGYTF; D gene: TRBD1; clone size: NA; V gene: TRBV5-4; J gene: TRBJ1-2
CDR3 DNA: TGTGCCAGCAGTGAAAGGGGGAGCTACGAGCAGTACTTC; CDR3 protein: CASSERGSYEQYF; D gene: NA; clone size: once; V gene: TRBV6-1; J gene: TRBJ2-7
CDR3 DNA: TGTGCCAGCAGCTGGCAGGGGCGGGATGAAAAACTGTTTTTT; CDR3 protein: CASSWQGRDEKLFF; D gene: NA; clone size: NA; V gene: TRBV5-4; J gene: TRBJ1-4
CDR3 DNA: TGTGCCAGTAGACCACAGGGGGATTTAAACAATGAGCAGTTCTTC; CDR3 protein: CASRPQGDLNNEQFF; D gene: TRBD1; clone size: NA; V gene: TRBV19; J gene: TRBJ2-1
CDR3 DNA: TGCGCCAGCAGCTTCTCGGGGAAGGACACTGAAGCTTTCTTT; CDR3 protein: CASSFSGKDTEAFF; D gene: NA; clone size: NA; V gene: TRBV5-1; J gene: TRBJ1-1
CDR3 DNA: TGTGCCAGTAGCCGGGGACTAGCGGGAGTCTACGAGCAGTACTTC; CDR3 protein: CASSRGLAGVYEQYF; D gene: TRBD2; clone size: NA; V gene: TRBV19; J gene: TRBJ2-7
CDR3 DNA: TGTGCCAGCAGCTTAGCTCGCGGGGCCAAATCCCAACCCGGGGAGCTGTTTTTT; CDR3 protein: CASSLARGAKSQPGELFF; D gene: NA; clone size: NA; V gene: TRBV7-6; J gene: TRBJ2-2
CDR3 DNA: TGCGCCAGCAGTGATTGGGCAGGGGGTAGCTACGAGCAGTACTTC; CDR3 protein: CASSDWAGGSYEQYF; D gene: TRBD1; clone size: NA; V gene: TRBV10-1; J gene: TRBJ2-7
CDR3 DNA: TGTGCCAGCAGTTACACGGACAGGGGAGACTACACCTTC; CDR3 protein: CASSYTDRGDYTF; D gene: TRBD1; clone size: NA; V gene: TRBV6-5; J gene: TRBJ1-2
CDR3 DNA: TGTGCCAGCAGCTCTACAGGGGCTGGAAACACCATATATTTT; CDR3 protein: CASSSTGAGNTIYF; D gene: TRBD1; clone size: NA; V gene: TRBV7-2; J gene: TRBJ1-3
CDR3 DNA: TGCGCCAGCAGCTTGGTGGCGGGGAGCGAGGAAAAACTGTTTTTT; CDR3 protein: CASSLVAGSEEKLFF; D gene: NA; clone size: NA; V gene: TRBV5-1; J gene: TRBJ1-4
CDR3 DNA: TGTGCCAGTAGTATGGGGGGGAGGTCCTCCAATGAGCAGTACTTC; CDR3 protein: CASSMGGRSSNEQYF; D gene: TRBD2; clone size: NA; V gene: TRBV19; J gene: TRBJ2-7
CDR3 DNA: TGTGCCAGCAGCTTCAGCACCGGGGAGCTGTTTTTT; CDR3 protein: CASSFSTGELFF; D gene: NA; clone size: NA; V gene: TRBV7-9; J gene: TRBJ2-2
CDR3 DNA: TGCGCCAGCAGCCAAAATTTCGGGACAGGGGTCTACGAGCAGTACTTC; CDR3 protein: CASSQNFGTGVYEQYF; D gene: TRBD1; clone size: NA; V gene: TRBV4-1; J gene: TRBJ2-7
CDR3 DNA: TGCGCCAGCAGTCCCGGGACAGCCGGAAGGTACACCTTC; CDR3 protein: CASSPGTAGRYTF; D gene: TRBD1; clone size: NA; V gene: TRBV5-1; J gene: TRBJ1-2
CDR3 DNA: TGTGCCAGCAGAAAACTCCGGACAGGGAGTCGAGCTTTCTTT; CDR3 protein: CASRKLRTGSRAFF; D gene: TRBD1; clone size: NA; V gene: TRBV6-5; J gene: TRBJ1-1
CDR3 DNA: TGTGCCAGCAGCCCAACGGGACTAGCTGCCTACGAGCAGTACTTC; CDR3 protein: CASSPTGLAAYEQYF; D gene: TRBD2; clone size: NA; V gene: TRBV7-2; J gene: TRBJ2-7
CDR3 DNA: TGTGCCAGCATGGAAGACAGCGACATGGGCTACACCTTC; CDR3 protein: CASMEDSDMGYTF; D gene: NA; clone size: NA; V gene: TRBV2; J gene: TRBJ1-2
CDR3 DNA: TGTGCCAGCAGTTTATACAGGGGCACCGGGGAGCTGTTTTTT; CDR3 protein: CASSLYRGTGELFF; D gene: TRBD1; clone size: NA; V gene: TRBV28; J gene: TRBJ2-2
CDR3 DNA: TGTGCCAGCAGTCGTTCCGGCCAAGAGACCCAGTACTTC; CDR3 protein: CASSRSGQETQYF; D gene: NA; clone size: NA; V gene: TRBV27; J gene: TRBJ2-5
CDR3 DNA: TGTGCCAGCAGCCAAGATCGGACAGGAAATGAAAAACTGTTTTTT; CDR3 protein: CASSQDRTGNEKLFF; D gene: TRBD1; clone size: NA; V gene: TRBV4-2; J gene: TRBJ1-4
CDR3 DNA: TGTGCCAGGCGCCCGCCCGGAAACACCATATATTTT; CDR3 protein: CARRPPGNTIYF; D gene: NA; clone size: NA; V gene: TRBV21-1; J gene: TRBJ1-3